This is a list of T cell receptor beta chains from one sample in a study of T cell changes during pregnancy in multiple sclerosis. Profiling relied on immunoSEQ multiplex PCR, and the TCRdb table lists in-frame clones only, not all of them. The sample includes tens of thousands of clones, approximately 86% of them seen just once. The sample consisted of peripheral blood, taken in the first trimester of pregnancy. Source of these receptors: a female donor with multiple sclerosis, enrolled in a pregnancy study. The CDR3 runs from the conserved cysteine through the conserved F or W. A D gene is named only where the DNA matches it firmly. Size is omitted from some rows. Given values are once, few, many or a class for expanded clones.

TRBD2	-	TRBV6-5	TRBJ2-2	TGTGCCAGCAGTTTCATAGCGGGAGCGGGGACCGGGGAGCTGTTTTTT	CASSFIAGAGTGELFF
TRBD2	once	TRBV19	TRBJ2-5	TGTGCCAGTAGTTCGGCGGGAGGGCGGGTGGAGACCCAGTACTTC	CASSSAGGRVETQYF
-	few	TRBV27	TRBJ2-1	TGTGCCAGCAGTTTCCGTGGTGAGTTTCATGAGCAGTTCTTC	CASSFRGEFHEQFF
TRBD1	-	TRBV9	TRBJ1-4	TGTGCCAGCAGTCAAGACAGGGGGGATGAAAAACTGTTTTTT	CASSQDRGDEKLFF
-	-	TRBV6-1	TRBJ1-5	TGTGCCAGCAGTGTCCAAGGGGCGAATCAGCCCCAGCATTTT	CASSVQGANQPQHF
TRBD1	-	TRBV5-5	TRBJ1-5	TGTGCCAGCAGCCCAACAGGGGATCAGCCCCAGCATTTT	CASSPTGDQPQHF
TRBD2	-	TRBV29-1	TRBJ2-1	TGCAGCGTGAACGGGAGGGCCATAGTCGATGAGCAGTTCTTC	CSVNGRAIVDEQFF
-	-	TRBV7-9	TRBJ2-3	TGTGCCAGCAGCAGCGCGGGGACAGATACGCAGTATTTT	CASSSAGTDTQYF
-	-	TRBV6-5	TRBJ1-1	TGTGCCAGCAGTTCGTCAGTGAACACTGAAGCTTTCTTT	CASSSSVNTEAFF
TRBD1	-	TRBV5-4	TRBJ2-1	TGTGCCAGCAGCCGACAGGGGTCCTACAATGAGCAGTTCTTC	CASSRQGSYNEQFF
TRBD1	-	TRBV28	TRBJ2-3	TGTGCCAGCAATCGACAGGGGGCGGCAGATACGCAGTATTTT	CASNRQGAADTQYF
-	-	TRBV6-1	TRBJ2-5	TGTGCCAGCAGAGGCCCACTAGATTCGGAGACCCAGTACTTC	CASRGPLDSETQYF
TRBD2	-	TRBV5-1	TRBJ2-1	TGCGCCAGCAGCTATCTAGCGGGAGTCAATGAGCAGTTCTTC	CASSYLAGVNEQFF
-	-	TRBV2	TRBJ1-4	TGTGCCAGCAATGGGTGGAGTAATGAAAAACTGTTTTTT	CASNGWSNEKLFF
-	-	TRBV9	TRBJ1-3	TGTGCCAGCAGCGTAGAACCCAGGGGAAGAGGAAACACCATATATTTT	CASSVEPRGRGNTIYF
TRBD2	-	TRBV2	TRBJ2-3	TGTGCCAGCAGTGGATGGGGTCTAGCGGGAGGCCTAAGCACAGATACGCAGTATTTT	CASSGWGLAGGLSTDTQYF
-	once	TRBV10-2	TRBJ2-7	TGCGCCACCGCAGACTACGAGCAGTACTTC	CATADYEQYF
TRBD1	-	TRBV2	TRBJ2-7	TGTGCCAGCAGTGAGGACAGGGGGCGTTGGGAGCAGTACTTC	CASSEDRGRWEQYF
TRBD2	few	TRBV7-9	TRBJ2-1	TGTGCCAGCAGCCGGAGGACTAGTGGAACATTTGATGAGCAGTTCTTC	CASSRRTSGTFDEQFF
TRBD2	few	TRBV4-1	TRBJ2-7	TGCGCCAGCAGCCAAGGACACGGGACTAGCATTGACGAGCAGTACTTC	CASSQGHGTSIDEQYF
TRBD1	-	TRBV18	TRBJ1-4	TGTGCCAGCTCACCGAATCGCCAGGGGGGTGAAAAACTGTTTTTT	CASSPNRQGGEKLFF
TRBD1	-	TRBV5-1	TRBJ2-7	TGCGCCAGCAGGCCCGGGACAGGGTCGATCGAGCAGTACTTC	CASRPGTGSIEQYF
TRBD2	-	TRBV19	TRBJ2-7	TGTGCCAGTAGTATTGGACTAGCAGACGAGCAGTACTTC	CASSIGLADEQYF
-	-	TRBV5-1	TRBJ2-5	TGCGCCAGCAGCTTGGCCACGGAAGAGACCCAGTACTTC	CASSLATEETQYF
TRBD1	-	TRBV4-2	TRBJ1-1	TGTGCCAGCAGCCAAGAACGGGACAGGGTTGCTGAAGCTTTCTTT	CASSQERDRVAEAFF
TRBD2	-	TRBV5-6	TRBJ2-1	TGTGCCAGCAGCGGCGGACTAGCGGGAGGCCGAAGCTCCTACAATGAGCAGTTCTTC	CASSGGLAGGRSSYNEQFF
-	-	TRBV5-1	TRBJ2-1	TGCGCCAGCAGCCCGGGGGGCAGCTATGAGCAGTTCTTC	CASSPGGSYEQFF
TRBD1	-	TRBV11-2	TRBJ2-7	TGTGCCAGCAGCTTATTCTTCCACCGGGGACAGTCGTCCTACGAGCAGTACTTC	CASSLFFHRGQSSYEQYF